The sequence of this T cell receptor beta chain was determined in a study of shared clonotypes between healthy human individuals. As for the study in general: Each donor's CD4 naive and CD4 memory cells filled three plates apiece, CD8 naive two, and CD8 memory one. Study-wide points: About 5% of naive CD4 clonotypes were shared across four donors.

The authors split each subset's genomic DNA evenly across several immunoSEQ plates. The table came from immunoSEQ multiplex PCR; TCRdb's copy has only in-frame clones and leaves some out. The data contain around 2,000,000 clones, 95% of them seen just once; the ten biggest clones take up roughly 0.13%. Germline V gene data show CDR1 as SGHNT and CDR2 as YYREEE (reference sequence). Trimming cost V 6 bases and J 4 bases, with 18 bases left between them. This CDR3 spans 15 amino acids. Researchers partitioned CD4+ cells into CD45RA+ naive and CD45RA-negative memory subsets. Note on this clone: The antigen is unknown.

Sequenced sample: naive CD4+ T cells sorted from blood. Subset in this sample: CD45RA+ positively selected. V usage is TRBV5-4 and J usage is TRBJ2-3; possible D gene TRBD2, 6 bases. The receptor was derived from a man younger than 35 in good health. The CDR3 here is CASTTRGGMSDTQYF. CDR3 nucleotide sequence: TGTGCCAGCACTACCCGGGGCGGGATGTCAGATACGCAGTATTTT.